Listed below are T cell receptor beta chains from one sample, sequenced in a study of T cells in Graves' hyperthyroidism and ophthalmopathy. TCRdb itself ran the multiplex PCR reads through MiXCR, one entry per CDR3 protein. Seen here are a few hundred thousand distinct CDR3 sequences, around 46% observed once, and the top ten hold around 8%. Material for sequencing was peripheral blood or thyroid tissue (not recorded which). The receptors come from a young woman with Graves' hyperthyroidism. CDR3s include the opening cysteine and the closing phenylalanine or tryptophan. A D gene is named only where the DNA matches it firmly.

j_gene: TRBJ2-7
d_gene: TRBD2
v_gene: TRBV3-1
CDR3aa: CASSQSSGGYVGQYF

j_gene: NA
d_gene: TRBD2
v_gene: TRBV19
CDR3aa: CASSIDPGLAVYNEQFF

j_gene: TRBJ2-5
d_gene: NA
v_gene: TRBV5-1
CDR3aa: CASSLGLPQRQETQYF

j_gene: TRBJ1-2
d_gene: TRBD1
v_gene: TRBV12-3/TRBV12-4
CDR3aa: CASRTGSYTF

j_gene: TRBJ2-2
d_gene: TRBD2
v_gene: TRBV7-8
CDR3aa: CASSFGTSSTGELFF

j_gene: TRBJ2-5
d_gene: TRBD1
v_gene: TRBV10-3
CDR3aa: CATGTDQETQYF

j_gene: TRBJ1-5
d_gene: NA
v_gene: TRBV6-1
CDR3aa: CATDVFSNQPQHF

j_gene: TRBJ2-5
d_gene: TRBD2
v_gene: TRBV11-2
CDR3aa: CASSSTGAGGPKGETQYF

j_gene: TRBJ2-7
d_gene: NA
v_gene: TRBV10-3
CDR3aa: CAIRENGGALYEQYF

j_gene: TRBJ2-5
d_gene: NA
v_gene: TRBV24-1
CDR3aa: CATSDFSRGEETQYF

j_gene: TRBJ1-3
d_gene: TRBD1
v_gene: TRBV20-1
CDR3aa: CSADDRVAGNTIYF

j_gene: TRBJ2-5
d_gene: NA
v_gene: TRBV9
CDR3aa: CASSVGRETQYF

j_gene: TRBJ2-2
d_gene: TRBD2
v_gene: TRBV19
CDR3aa: CASSIPYWREGPNTGELFF

j_gene: TRBJ1-2
d_gene: NA
v_gene: TRBV20-1
CDR3aa: CSASRGQHYGYTF

j_gene: TRBJ1-2
d_gene: NA
v_gene: TRBV2
CDR3aa: CASSELGGKGYTF

j_gene: TRBJ2-7
d_gene: TRBD2
v_gene: TRBV20-1
CDR3aa: CSASGTSGYNEQYF

j_gene: TRBJ1-2
d_gene: TRBD1
v_gene: TRBV20-1
CDR3aa: CSAREWTGTNYGYTF

j_gene: TRBJ2-7
d_gene: TRBD2
v_gene: TRBV4-2
CDR3aa: CASSQVLAGAREQYF

j_gene: TRBJ2-1
d_gene: TRBD2
v_gene: TRBV29-1
CDR3aa: CSVDGWGRSGGEQFF

j_gene: TRBJ2-5
d_gene: TRBD2
v_gene: TRBV4-2
CDR3aa: CASSLGAGGMETQYF

j_gene: TRBJ2-2
d_gene: TRBD2
v_gene: TRBV15
CDR3aa: CATSSRLAGGLTGELFF

j_gene: TRBJ1-1
d_gene: NA
v_gene: TRBV5-1
CDR3aa: CASSLGFMNTEAFF

j_gene: TRBJ1-2
d_gene: TRBD1
v_gene: TRBV10-3
CDR3aa: CAISGTGEGGNTF

j_gene: TRBJ2-7
d_gene: TRBD2
v_gene: TRBV5-6
CDR3aa: CASSQRGTSGRAADEQYF

j_gene: TRBJ2-7
d_gene: NA
v_gene: TRBV6-5
CDR3aa: CASSHRGEQYF

j_gene: TRBJ2-7
d_gene: TRBD1
v_gene: TRBV5-6
CDR3aa: CASSLDWTGGEQYF

j_gene: TRBJ2-5
d_gene: NA
v_gene: TRBV19
CDR3aa: CASSIEGQGTQYF

j_gene: NA
d_gene: TRBD2
v_gene: TRBV7-3
CDR3aa: CASSPGGEGNEQFF

j_gene: TRBJ2-2
d_gene: NA
v_gene: TRBV2
CDR3aa: CASSQEYGVNTGELFF

j_gene: TRBJ2-7
d_gene: TRBD1
v_gene: TRBV11-2
CDR3aa: CASSLGTAVEQYF

j_gene: TRBJ2-6
d_gene: NA
v_gene: TRBV11-3
CDR3aa: CACSLRLSGANVLTF

j_gene: TRBJ2-6
d_gene: NA
v_gene: TRBV9
CDR3aa: CASSVARDVGSGANVLTF

j_gene: TRBJ1-1
d_gene: TRBD1
v_gene: TRBV6-1
CDR3aa: CASSEDRVGTEAFF

j_gene: TRBJ2-7
d_gene: TRBD2
v_gene: TRBV2
CDR3aa: CASRDLAGVEQYF

j_gene: TRBJ2-7
d_gene: NA
v_gene: TRBV6-5
CDR3aa: CASSSRDESSYEQYF

j_gene: TRBJ1-4
d_gene: TRBD1
v_gene: TRBV7-3
CDR3aa: CASSTTGGATNEKLFF

j_gene: TRBJ1-5
d_gene: NA
v_gene: TRBV20-1
CDR3aa: CSASSGRVIETQHF

j_gene: TRBJ1-2
d_gene: TRBD1
v_gene: TRBV7-2
CDR3aa: CASSFGTGVNTF

j_gene: TRBJ2-1
d_gene: NA
v_gene: TRBV29-1
CDR3aa: CSVELNNEQFF

j_gene: TRBJ1-1
d_gene: NA
v_gene: TRBV20-1
CDR3aa: CSASEAGYWAFF

j_gene: TRBJ1-4
d_gene: TRBD1
v_gene: TRBV5-1
CDR3aa: CASSLVWGDSNEKLFF

j_gene: TRBJ1-4
d_gene: NA
v_gene: TRBV5-5
CDR3aa: CASSFEGRGEKLFF

j_gene: TRBJ1-1
d_gene: NA
v_gene: TRBV16
CDR3aa: CATSVRQRSEAFF

j_gene: TRBJ2-7
d_gene: NA
v_gene: TRBV4-1
CDR3aa: CASSQAGTLEF